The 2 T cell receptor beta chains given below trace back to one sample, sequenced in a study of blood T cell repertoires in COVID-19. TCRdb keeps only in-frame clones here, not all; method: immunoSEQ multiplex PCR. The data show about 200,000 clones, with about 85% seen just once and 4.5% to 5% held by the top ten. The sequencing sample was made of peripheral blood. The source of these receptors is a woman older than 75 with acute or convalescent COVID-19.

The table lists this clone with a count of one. The CDR3 region is CASSVEASGTQYF. As DNA, the CDR3 is TGCGCCAGCAGCGTGGAGGCTAGCGGGACCCAGTACTTC. This chain joins TRBV5-1 and TRBJ2-5, with 7 bases matching TRBD2. Germline-derived CDR1 and CDR2 are SGHRS and YFSETQ. This CDR3 contains 13 residues. V was pared by 4 bases and J by 7 bases, with 7 bases of the junction left unmatched.

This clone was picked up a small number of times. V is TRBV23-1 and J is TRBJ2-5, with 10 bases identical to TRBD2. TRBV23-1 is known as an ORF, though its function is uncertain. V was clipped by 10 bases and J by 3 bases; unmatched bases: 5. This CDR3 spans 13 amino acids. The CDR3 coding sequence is TGCGCCACCCAAGCGGGAGGGGAAGAGACCCAGTACTTC. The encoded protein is CATQAGGEETQYF.